This entry is about one T cell receptor (beta chain). Sequenced by immunoSEQ multiplex PCR; TCRdb stores in-frame clones only, minus some. The table has about 43,000 clones, roughly 88% seen once. The data were taken from a study of T cell changes during pregnancy in multiple sclerosis. V trimming: 7 bases; J trimming: 3 bases; junction bases outside the gene matches: 16. CDR1 and CDR2 (germline): LGHNT, FRNRAP. The CDR3 length is 17 residues. The clonotype originates from a female donor with multiple sclerosis, enrolled in a pregnancy study. The sequenced sample was PBMCs (not recorded whether the cells were cultured). The chain carries TRBV12-5 and TRBJ2-5; 8 bases are a match to TRBD1. The CDR3 spells CASAFSSGGGSKETQYF. The DNA of the CDR3 is TGTGCTAGTGCCTTTTCTTCAGGGGGCGGTTCGAAAGAGACCCAGTACTTC.